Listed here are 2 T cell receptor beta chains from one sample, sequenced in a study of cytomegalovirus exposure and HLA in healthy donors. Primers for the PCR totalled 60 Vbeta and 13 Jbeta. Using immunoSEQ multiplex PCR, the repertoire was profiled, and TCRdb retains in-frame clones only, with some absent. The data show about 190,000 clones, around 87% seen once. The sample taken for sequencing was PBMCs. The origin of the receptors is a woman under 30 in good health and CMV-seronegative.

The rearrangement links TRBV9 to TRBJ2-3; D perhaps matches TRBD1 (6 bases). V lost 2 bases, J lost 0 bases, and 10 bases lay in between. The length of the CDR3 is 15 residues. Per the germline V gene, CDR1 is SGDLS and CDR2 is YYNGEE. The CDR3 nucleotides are TGTGCCAGCAGCGTCGGACAGACTAGCACAGATACGCAGTATTTT. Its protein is CASSVGQTSTDTQYF.

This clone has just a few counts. The CDR3 loop is CASSLDIHGTYEQYF. The CDR3 nucleotides read TGTGCCAGCAGCTTAGATATTCACGGGACCTACGAGCAGTACTTC. The chain employs TRBV11-2 and TRBJ2-7, with D possibly matching TRBD2 (5 bases). CDR1 and CDR2 from the germline V gene are SGHAT and FQNNGV. The CDR3 length is 15 residues. Trimming removed 0 bases at V and 2 bases at J, with 11 bases between.